These 14 T cell receptor beta chains share one sample of origin, sequenced in a study of response to subunit inactivated influenza vaccine. TCRdb called the RT-PCR reads again in MiXCR, with one record for every CDR3 protein. The sample contains about half a million distinct CDR3 sequences, about 10% of which appear only once. The sequenced sample was PBMCs from blood, obtained roughly 6 weeks after vaccination. The receptors come from a man between 50 and 59 years old who received an inactivated influenza vaccine.

This clonotype was seen more than once but under ten times. This chain links TRBV5-6 with TRBJ2-3; TRBD2 matches 9 bases. Trimming took 2 bases from V and 0 from J; bases not matched to a gene: 10. Germline V gene lookup returns CDR1 SGHDT and CDR2 YYEEEE. CDR3 length: 18 amino acids. Written as DNA, the CDR3 is TGTGCCAGCAGCTTTAGCGGGGGAGTCCCCGCTAGCACAGATACGCAGTATTTT. This sequence encodes CASSFSGGVPASTDTQYF.

The genes are TRBV3-1 and TRBJ2-1; tentatively, D is TRBD1 (6 bases). The CDR3 spans 19 residues. Trimming stripped 4 bases from V and 0 bases from J, with 22 bases between. CDR1 and CDR2 from the germline V gene are LGHDT and YNNKEL (reference sequence). CDR3 in DNA: TGTGCCAGCAGCCGAAGAGGTCACAGGGTGAAGAGCTCCTACAATGAGCAGTTCTTC. Translating gives CASSRRGHRVKSSYNEQFF.

This clonotype was observed a handful of times. The rearrangement uses TRBV4-1 and TRBJ2-6; D ambiguous. Germline V CDR1 and CDR2: MGHRA, YSYEKL. The CDR3 has 16 residues. V dropped 2 bases and J dropped 0 bases, with 8 bases sitting between them. The CDR3, as DNA: TGCGCCAGCAGCCAATTACGTAGCTCTGGGGCCAACGTCCTGACTTTC. Translation gives CASSQLRSSGANVLTF.

The V and J genes are TRBV3-1 and TRBJ1-2; a weak D match, TRBD1 (6 bases). Trimming removed 0 bases from V and 0 bases from J, with 14 bases in between. Germline assignment: CDR1 LGHDT and CDR2 YNNKEL (reference sequence). The CDR3 is 17 amino acids. Here the CDR3 reads CASSQELTGRANYGYTF. The CDR3 DNA follows: TGTGCCAGCAGCCAAGAACTGACAGGAAGAGCTAACTATGGCTACACCTTC.

This clonotype was counted many times. The genes are TRBV4-3 and TRBJ1-2; D gene uncertain. Trimming pared 0 bases from V and 2 bases from J, leaving 7 bases between. The germline V gene has CDR1 LGHNA and CDR2 YSLEER. The CDR3 spans 14 residues. In DNA, the CDR3 is TGCGCCAGCAGCCAAGATGTCTGGAACTATGGCTACACCTTC. This sequence encodes CASSQDVWNYGYTF.

The gene calls are TRBV3-1 and TRBJ2-1, with 12 bases lining up with TRBD2. This CDR3 spans 15 amino acids. CDR1 is LGHDT, CDR2 YNNKEL, per germline (reference sequence). Trimming removed 4 bases from V and 8 bases from J; junction bases left unmatched: 6. CDR3: CASSLLAGGPHEQFF. The CDR3 nucleotides read TGTGCCAGCAGCCTCCTAGCGGGAGGGCCTCATGAGCAGTTCTTC.

At least ten counts were recorded for this clonotype. J is TRBJ1-1 and V is TRBV12-3 or TRBV12-4; TRBD1 is a possible D gene (5 bases). V shed 5 bases and J shed 5 bases, with 15 bases lying between them. CDR3 length: 14 amino acids. This CDR3 is CASSPIGTRTEAFF. The CDR3 nucleotides read TGTGCCAGCAGTCCGATCGGGACGCGGACTGAAGCTTTCTTT.

V and J are TRBV7-8 and TRBJ2-3; 7 nucleotides match TRBD1. Germline V gene sequence: CDR1 SGHVS, CDR2 FQNEAQ. With 1 base clipped from V and 4 bases from J, the junction kept 5 bases outside the gene matches. CDR3 length: 15 residues. CDR3 sequence (DNA): TGTGCCAGCAGCTTAGTAGGGGGCTGGTCAGATACGCAGTATTTT. As protein: CASSLVGGWSDTQYF.

This clonotype was seen more than once but under ten times. The chain couples TRBV19 to TRBJ1-1; no clear D. Germline assignment: CDR1 LNHDA and CDR2 SQIVND (reference sequence). The ends were cut back, 7 bases at V and 1 base at J, with 13 bases in the middle. The CDR3 has 14 residues. This CDR3 reads CASTTAYTNTEAFF. CDR3 nucleotides: TGTGCCAGTACCACAGCCTATACGAACACTGAAGCTTTCTTT. Filled out from reference TRBV19 and TRBJ1-1, the complete variable domain reads DGGITQSPKYLFRKEGQNVTLSCEQNLNHDAMYWYRQDPGQGLRLIYYSQIVNDFQKGDIAEGYSVSREKKESFPLTVTSAQKNPTAFYLCASTTAYTNTEAFFGQGTRLTVV.

This clonotype was seen more than once but under ten times. This chain uses TRBV15 with TRBJ2-7; no firm D call. V lost 4 bases to trimming and J lost 1 base, with 11 bases between them. The CDR3 is made up of 14 amino acids. The germline V gene has CDR1 LNHNV and CDR2 YYDKDF (reference sequence). The CDR3 region has the DNA TGTGCCACCAGCATAGTAACAGAGTCCTACGAGCAGTACTTC. Translated, it gives CATSIVTESYEQYF.

A note on this clonotype: A much larger clone lies a single base off, so this may be a read error. CDR3 nucleotides: TGTGCCAGCAGCTTAGAGGTCCAGGGTGCTAGCACAGCTACGCAGTATTTT. It translates to CASSLEVQGASTATQYF. The J gene is TRBJ2-3, the V gene TRBV7-6; the D gene could be TRBD1 or TRBD2 (5 bases each). CDR1 and CDR2 from the germline V gene are SGHVS and FNYEAQ. The CDR3 has 17 residues.

This clonotype was observed many times. The CDR3 here is CSARARLGMGDGGTEAFF. CDR3 DNA sequence: TGCAGTGCTAGAGCTAGGTTGGGTATGGGGGACGGGGGCACTGAAGCTTTCTTT. V gene TRBV20-1 combines with J gene TRBJ1-1; tentatively, D is TRBD1 (5 bases). Germline CDR1 is DFQATT and CDR2 is SNEGSKA (reference sequence). The CDR3 contains 18 residues. V was trimmed by 1 base and J by 4 bases, leaving 25 bases between them.

This clonotype was detected only a few times. V and J are TRBV27 and TRBJ2-7; TRBD1 agrees at 7 bases. The germline V gene has CDR1 MNHEY and CDR2 SMNVEV (reference sequence). V lost 0 bases, J lost 7 bases, and 3 bases stayed unmatched. The CDR3 has 13 amino acids. The CDR3, as DNA: TGTGCCAGCAGTTTATCGCCCAGGGGGGAGCAGTACTTC. Amino acid sequence: CASSLSPRGEQYF.

The sample holds a few counts of this clonotype. The chain combines TRBV5-1 with TRBJ2-2, with 7 bases fitting TRBD1. Germline V gives CDR1 SGHRS, CDR2 YFSETQ. The CDR3 runs to 14 residues. Trimming removed 4 bases from V and 5 bases from J; junction bases left unmatched: 5. The CDR3 nucleotides are TGCGCCAGCAGCACCGTGACAGGGACCGGGGAGCTGTTTTTT. It codes for CASSTVTGTGELFF.